The rows below give T cell receptor beta chains drawn from one sample of a study of blood T cell repertoires in COVID-19. Profiled with immunoSEQ multiplex PCR; TCRdb holds only in-frame clones, not every one. The sample has some 200,000 clones, 70% to 90% seen once. Sequencing used peripheral blood. The receptors were sampled from a woman in her seventies with acute or convalescent COVID-19. The CDR3 runs from the conserved cysteine through the conserved F or W. A D gene is named only where the DNA matches it firmly. Clone size is not always given. Where it is, it says once, few, many or a class for expanded clones.

v_call,clone_size,d_call,j_call,cdr3_nt,cdr3_aa
TRBV7-8,NA,NA,TRBJ2-2,TGTGCCAGCAGCCCTAGCGACACCGGGGAGCTGTTTTTT,CASSPSDTGELFF
TRBV5-1,NA,NA,TRBJ1-1,TGCGCCAGCAGCCCAGGGGTTGTACGGACTGAAGCTTTCTTT,CASSPGVVRTEAFF
TRBV5-1,once,TRBD1,TRBJ1-2,TGCGCCAGCAGCTTTACAGGGGTAGGAGGCTACACCTTC,CASSFTGVGGYTF
TRBV10-1,NA,NA,TRBJ2-6,TGCGCCAGCAGTGAAAACAGGTTAAGCTCTGGGGCCAACGTCCTGACTTTC,CASSENRLSSGANVLTF
TRBV7-6,NA,TRBD2,TRBJ2-1,TGTGCCAGCAGCCCGAGCGGGGGGCCCTACAATGAGCAGTTCTTC,CASSPSGGPYNEQFF
TRBV6-5,NA,TRBD2,TRBJ2-1,TGTGCCAGCAGTTACCCGACGGGGGGCTCCTACAATGAGCAGTTCTTC,CASSYPTGGSYNEQFF
TRBV2,NA,TRBD2,TRBJ2-7,TGTGCCAGCAGTGCGCCGGGACTAGCGGGGTACGAGCAGTACTTC,CASSAPGLAGYEQYF
TRBV7-2,NA,NA,TRBJ1-6,TGTGCCAGCAGCTTTGGGGAGGGCTCCTATAATTCACCCCTCCACTTT,CASSFGEGSYNSPLHF
TRBV29-1,few,NA,TRBJ1-2,TGCAGCGCGGAGGGGCAGTACGGTGGCTATGGCTACACCTTC,CSAEGQYGGYGYTF
TRBV3-1/TRBV3-2,NA,NA,TRBJ2-2,TGTGCCAGCAGCCAAGGCGGGTCCGGGGAGCTGTTTTTT,CASSQGGSGELFF
TRBV29-1,NA,TRBD1,TRBJ1-4,TGCAGCGTTGGGGGGGGACAGGGATCTCGAGAAAAACTGTTTTTT,CSVGGGQGSREKLFF
TRBV7-2,NA,TRBD2,TRBJ2-1,TGTGCCAGCAGCTCATCTAGCGGGGGGGCCCACAATGAGCAGTTCTTC,CASSSSSGGAHNEQFF
TRBV7-6,NA,NA,TRBJ1-1,TGTGCCAGCAGCTCGGGGGCTTTCTTT,CASSSGAFF
TRBV5-4,NA,NA,TRBJ1-2,TGTGCCAGCAGCTGGAGGGCAGGGCTCTATGGCTACACCTTC,CASSWRAGLYGYTF
TRBV9,NA,TRBD2,TRBJ2-7,TGTGCCAGCAGCGTAGGACTAGCGGGAGTCGAGCAGTACTTC,CASSVGLAGVEQYF
TRBV10-3,NA,TRBD1,TRBJ2-3,TGTGCCATCAGGGGGACAGTGACTAGCACAGATACGCAGTATTTT,CAIRGTVTSTDTQYF
TRBV29-1,NA,NA,TRBJ1-2,TGCAGCGTTGGGACAGCTAACTATGGCTACACCTTC,CSVGTANYGYTF
TRBV29-1,NA,TRBD1,TRBJ1-2,TGCAGCGTTGGGACAGGGGCAAGTGGCTACACCTTC,CSVGTGASGYTF
TRBV28,NA,NA,TRBJ1-5,TGTGCCAGCATCCAGGGCCGCGAAGGTCAGCCCCAGCATTTT,CASIQGREGQPQHF
TRBV2,NA,TRBD1,TRBJ2-1,TGTGCCAGCAGTCTGGGACAGCACAATGAGCAGTTCTTC,CASSLGQHNEQFF
TRBV7-8,NA,TRBD2,TRBJ2-5,TGTGCCAGCAGCCCTAGCGGACTAGCGGTCCAAGAGACCCAGTACTTC,CASSPSGLAVQETQYF
TRBV2,NA,NA,TRBJ1-6,TGTGCCAGCATGGGCACCAGCTCCTATAATTCACCCCTCCACTTT,CASMGTSSYNSPLHF
TRBV9,NA,TRBD2,TRBJ2-1,TGTGCCAGCAGCGCTTCTAGCGGGAACTCCTACAATGAGCAGTTCTTC,CASSASSGNSYNEQFF
TRBV28,NA,NA,TRBJ1-6,TGTGCCAGCAGTACGGTTCTTCTGATCCACTTT,CASSTVLLIHF
TRBV9,NA,TRBD1,TRBJ2-7,TGTGCCAGCAGCGCCCAGGGGGCCAGGGGGAACGAGCAGTACTTC,CASSAQGARGNEQYF
TRBV7-7,NA,TRBD2,TRBJ2-5,TGTGCCAGCAGCTTAATGGCTAGCGGGAATAAAGAGACCCAGTACTTC,CASSLMASGNKETQYF
TRBV4-1,NA,NA,TRBJ2-2,TGCGCCAGCAGCCAAGTGCCGGCGAACACCGGGGAGCTGTTTTTT,CASSQVPANTGELFF
TRBV9,NA,NA,TRBJ1-1,TGTGCCAGCAGCCTGAGGACAAACCCGGGAGCTTTCTTT,CASSLRTNPGAFF
TRBV7-6,once,NA,TRBJ1-1,TGTGCCAGCAGCTTTCGGCAGGGGATTTCCAACACTGAAGCTTTCTTT,CASSFRQGISNTEAFF
TRBV18,NA,NA,TRBJ1-2,TGTGCCAGCTCACCACCAGCTCCGTCTAGCGGCTACACCTTC,CASSPPAPSSGYTF
TRBV18,once,TRBD2,TRBJ2-5,TGTGCCAGCTCACCAAGCGGGGCGCGAGAGACCCAGTACTTC,CASSPSGARETQYF
TRBV10-3,NA,NA,TRBJ1-2,TGTGCCATCAGTGAGGGTCGGCAGGGTTTTGAAGGCTACACCTTC,CAISEGRQGFEGYTF
TRBV18,NA,TRBD1,TRBJ1-6,TGTGCCAGCTCACCAAGACAGGGCGATTCACCCCTCCACTTT,CASSPRQGDSPLHF
TRBV6-4,NA,NA,TRBJ2-1,TGTGCCAGCATCCGGAGGGGCGATGAGCAGTTCTTC,CASIRRGDEQFF
TRBV5-1,NA,TRBD1,TRBJ1-1,TGCGCCAGCAGCCCCGGGACAGTGAACACTGAAGCTTTCTTT,CASSPGTVNTEAFF
TRBV11-2,NA,TRBD1,TRBJ2-7,TGTGCCAGCAGCTTAGAGGGACAGATCTCCTACGAGCAGTACTTC,CASSLEGQISYEQYF
TRBV7-9,NA,NA,TRBJ1-5,TGTGCCAGCAGCGCAGACAGTTTTAGCAATCAGCCCCAGCATTTT,CASSADSFSNQPQHF
TRBV9,NA,NA,TRBJ2-7,TGTGCCAGCAGCCCCCAGGGACACTCCTCCTACGAGCAGTACTTC,CASSPQGHSSYEQYF
TRBV3-1/TRBV3-2,NA,TRBD2,TRBJ2-1,TGTGCCAGCAGCCAAGATCGGGCGGGAGGCCTAATCAATGAGCAGTTCTTC,CASSQDRAGGLINEQFF
TRBV11-3,NA,TRBD2,TRBJ2-3,TGTGCCAGCAGCTTAAGTGGAGCGGGAGGTCAAGATACGCAGTATTTT,CASSLSGAGGQDTQYF
TRBV5-1,NA,TRBD1,TRBJ2-7,TGCGCCAGCAGCTCATCATGGACAGGGGGCGACGAGCAGTACTTC,CASSSSWTGGDEQYF
TRBV7-9,NA,TRBD1,TRBJ2-7,TGTGCCAGCAGCCTCCGTACCGGGACAGGCCCATACGAGCAGTACTTC,CASSLRTGTGPYEQYF
TRBV7-2,NA,NA,TRBJ2-3,TGTGCCAGCAGCTTATGGGGCGGGGACAGCAGCACAGATACGCAGTATTTT,CASSLWGGDSSTDTQYF
TRBV7-9,once,NA,TRBJ2-7,TGTGCCAGCAGCTTAGACGGGAACTACGAGCAGTACTTC,CASSLDGNYEQYF
TRBV6-2/TRBV6-3,NA,NA,TRBJ2-7,TGTGCCAGCAGTTACGCCGGGGGCCTAGCGGACGAGCAGTACTTC,CASSYAGGLADEQYF